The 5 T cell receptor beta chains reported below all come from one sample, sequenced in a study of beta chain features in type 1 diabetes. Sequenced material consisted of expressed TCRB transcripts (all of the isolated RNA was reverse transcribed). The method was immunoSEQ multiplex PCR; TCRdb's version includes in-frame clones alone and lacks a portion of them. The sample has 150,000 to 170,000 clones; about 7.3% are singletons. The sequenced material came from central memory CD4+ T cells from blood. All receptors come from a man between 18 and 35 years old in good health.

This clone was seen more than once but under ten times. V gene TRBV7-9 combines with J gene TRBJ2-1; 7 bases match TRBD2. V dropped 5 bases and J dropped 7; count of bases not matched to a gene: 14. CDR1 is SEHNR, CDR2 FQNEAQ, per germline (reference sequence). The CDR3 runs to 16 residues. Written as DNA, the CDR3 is TGTGCCAGCAGCCTCCGCGGGAGTCAAACCTCAAATGAGCAGTTCTTC. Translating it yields CASSLRGSQTSNEQFF. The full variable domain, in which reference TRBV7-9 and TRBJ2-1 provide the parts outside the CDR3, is DTGVSQNPRHKITKRGQNVTFRCDPISEHNRLYWYRQTLGQGPEFLTYFQNEAQLEKSRLLSDRFSAERPKGSFSTLEIQRTEQGDSAMYLCASSLRGSQTSNEQFFGPGTRLTVL.

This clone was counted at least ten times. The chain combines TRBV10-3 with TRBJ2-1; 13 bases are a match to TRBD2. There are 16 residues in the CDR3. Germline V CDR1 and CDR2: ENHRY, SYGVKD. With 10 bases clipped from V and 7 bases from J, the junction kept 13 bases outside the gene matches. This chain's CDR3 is CATLGLAGPGGNEQFF. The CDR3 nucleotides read TGTGCCACCTTGGGACTAGCGGGACCGGGTGGGAATGAGCAGTTCTTC.

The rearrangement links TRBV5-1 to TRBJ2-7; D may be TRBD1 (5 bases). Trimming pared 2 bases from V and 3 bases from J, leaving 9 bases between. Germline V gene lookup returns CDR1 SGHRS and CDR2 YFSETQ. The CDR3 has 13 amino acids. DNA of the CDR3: TGCGCCAGCAGCTTCGACAGCAACTACGAGCAGTACTTC. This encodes CASSFDSNYEQYF. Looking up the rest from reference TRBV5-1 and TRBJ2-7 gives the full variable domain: KAGVTQTPRYLIKTRGQQVTLSCSPISGHRSVSWYQQTPGQGLQFLFEYFSETQRNKGNFPGRFSGRQFSNSRSEMNVSTLELGDSALYLCASSFDSNYEQYFGPGTRLTVT.

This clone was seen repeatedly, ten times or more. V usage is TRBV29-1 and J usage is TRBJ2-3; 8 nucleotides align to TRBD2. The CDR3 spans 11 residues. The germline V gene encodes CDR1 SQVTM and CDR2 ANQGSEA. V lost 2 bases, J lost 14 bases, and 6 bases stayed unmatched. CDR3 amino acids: CSVESGGLLYF. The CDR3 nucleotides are TGCAGCGTTGAATCGGGGGGGCTACTGTATTTT.

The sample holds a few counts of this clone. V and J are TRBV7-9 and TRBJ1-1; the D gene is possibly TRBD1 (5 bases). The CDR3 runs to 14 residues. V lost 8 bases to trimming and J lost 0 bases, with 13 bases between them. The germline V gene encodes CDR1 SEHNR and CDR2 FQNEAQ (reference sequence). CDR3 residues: CASGWAGLNTEAFF. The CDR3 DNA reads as TGTGCCAGCGGTTGGGCAGGGCTGAACACTGAAGCTTTCTTT.